The following is a TCR beta chain sequence with its context. This may stem from a read error, because a much larger clone lies one nucleotide away. Per the germline V gene, CDR1 is SNHLY and CDR2 is FYNNEI. CDR3 size: 11 residues. Trimming shortened V by 8 bases and J by 2 bases, and 6 bases separated the two germline ends. The sample comes from a study of T-cell reconstitution after alpha-beta-depleted transplantation in children. Unique molecular identifiers were used in preparing the TCRbeta library. Each CDR3 protein gets one entry after TCRdb re-called the PCR reads with MiXCR. The sample holds over 400,000 distinct CDR3 sequences, around 13% seen once.

The source is a human donor who donated a stem cell graft to a child with combined immunodeficiency. The sequences come from PBMCs from the stem cell graft donor, collected from the stem cell graft. The genes are TRBV2 and TRBJ1-1; D is unclear. CDR3 in amino acids: CASCSNTEAFF. In nucleotides, the CDR3 is TGTGCCAGCTGTTCAAACACTGAAGCTTTCTTT.